This T cell receptor (beta chain) originates from a study of T cell responses to AZD1222 COVID-19 vaccine. Sequenced by immunoSEQ multiplex PCR; TCRdb stores in-frame clones only, minus some. The top ten hold roughly 10% of the sample, which has just over 150,000 clones, about 90% seen once. A remark on this clone: Germline and junction disagree at one end, which may indicate a read error.

The CDR3 length is 16 residues. The germline gives CDR1 PRHDT, CDR2 FYEKMQ (reference sequence). This specimen was peripheral blood, taken 28 days after the second AZD1222 dose. The V and J genes are TRBV13 and TRBJ2-2, with D possibly matching TRBD1 (5 bases). The source is an adult who received the AZD1222 COVID-19 vaccine. CDR3 residues: CASSLGVLMGTGELFF. CDR3 in DNA: TGTGCCAGCAGTTTAGGGGTTCTAATGGGCACCGGGGAGCTGTTTTTT.